These 11 T cell receptor beta chains came from one sample sequenced in a study of blood T cell repertoires in COVID-19. Libraries were prepared by immunoSEQ multiplex PCR; TCRdb keeps only in-frame clonotypes and omits some of them. The sample contains 110,000 or so clones, approximately 84% of which appear only once. Sequenced: peripheral blood. The source of these receptors is a man aged 35-49 years with acute or convalescent COVID-19.

The chain links TRBV9 to TRBJ2-3; the D is unclear. Germline CDR1 is SGDLS and CDR2 is YYNGEE. V lost 0 bases and J lost 6, with 8 bases in between. This CDR3 spans 13 amino acids. In nucleotides, the CDR3 is TGTGCCAGCAGCGTAGGGTCCCGGGATACGCAGTATTTT. As protein: CASSVGSRDTQYF.

V is TRBV11-2 and J is TRBJ2-7; TRBD1 matches at 10 bases. V lost 5 bases, J lost 4 bases, and 8 bases stayed unmatched. The CDR3 extends over 15 amino acids. The germline V gene has CDR1 SGHAT and CDR2 FQNNGV. CDR3 amino acids: CASSLGQGETYEQYF. As DNA, the CDR3 is TGTGCCAGCAGCCTAGGACAGGGGGAAACGTACGAGCAGTACTTC.

The chain employs TRBV6-1 and TRBJ1-5, with D hard to call. CDR1 is MNHNS, CDR2 SASEGT, per germline. The CDR3 extends over 15 amino acids. V lost 2 bases and J 0 bases, leaving 8 bases between the germline ends. The CDR3 spells CASSELGVSNQPQHF. The CDR3 bases are TGTGCCAGCAGTGAACTGGGAGTTAGCAATCAGCCCCAGCATTTT.

The chain joins TRBV27 to TRBJ2-2; 11 nucleotides match TRBD2. With 7 bases clipped from V and 4 bases from J, the junction kept 5 bases outside the gene matches. CDR1 MNHEY and CDR2 SMNVEV come from the germline V gene (reference sequence). The CDR3 runs 15 residues. In DNA form, the CDR3 reads TGTGCCAGCACCCGGACTAGCGGGCTCACCGGGGAGCTGTTTTTT. Its translation: CASTRTSGLTGELFF.

DNA of the CDR3: TGCAGCGCCCTGACAGGGGGTAAAGACAATGAGCAGTTCTTC. Translating gives CSALTGGKDNEQFF. The rearrangement uses TRBV29-1 and TRBJ2-1, with 9 nucleotides matching TRBD1. The V and J ends lost 7 bases and 5 bases, in that order; junction bases with no gene match: 9. Germline CDR1 and CDR2: SQVTM and ANQGSEA. The CDR3 loop spans 14 amino acids.

This chain links TRBV18 with TRBJ1-1, with no clear D. Looked up from germline, CDR1 is KGHSH and CDR2 is LQKENI. Trimming cost V 1 base and J 2 bases, with 11 bases left between them. The length of the CDR3 is 15 residues. The CDR3 here is CASSPLGGLNTEAFF. For the CDR3, the DNA is TGTGCCAGCTCACCACTTGGTGGCCTCAACACTGAAGCTTTCTTT.

The chain is built from TRBV3-1 (or the pseudogene TRBV3-2) and TRBJ2-7; D might be TRBD1 (6 bases). This CDR3 contains 12 residues. Germline CDR1 is LGHDT and CDR2 is YNNKEL (reference sequence). Trimming pared 8 bases from V and 4 bases from J, leaving 12 bases between. The CDR3: CASGGREYEQYF. The DNA for the CDR3 is TGTGCCAGCGGGGGCAGGGAGTACGAGCAGTACTTC.

This rearrangement joins TRBV6-5 to TRBJ2-5; 8 nucleotides match TRBD2. V was pared by 2 bases and J by 5 bases, with 10 bases of the junction left unmatched. The CDR3 loop spans 16 amino acids. Germline CDR1 is MNHEY and CDR2 is SVGAGI. CDR3 residues: CASSYLLGGGGETQYF. Here the CDR3 DNA reads TGTGCCAGCAGTTACCTCCTCGGGGGGGGCGGGGAGACCCAGTACTTC.

V is TRBV19 and J is TRBJ2-2; 7 nucleotides agree with TRBD2. The J segment lost 0 bases and the V segment lost 8 bases, leaving 15 bases of the junction unmatched. The germline CDR1 and CDR2 sequences are LNHDA and SQIVND (reference sequence). This CDR3 comprises 18 residues. CDR3 sequence: CASSKGYQGGANTGELFF. CDR3 coding DNA: TGTGCCAGTTCCAAGGGGTACCAGGGAGGGGCGAACACCGGGGAGCTGTTTTTT.

J is TRBJ2-2 and V is TRBV5-1; 8 bases line up with TRBD1. The ends lost 4 bases at V and 1 base at J; junction bases unmatched: 6. CDR3 length equals 16 residues. Germline lookup yields CDR1 SGHRS and CDR2 YFSETQ. The CDR3 loop is CASSPTTGGNTGELFF. The CDR3 nucleotides are TGCGCCAGCAGCCCGACTACAGGGGGGAACACCGGGGAGCTGTTTTTT. Supplemented by reference TRBV5-1 and TRBJ2-2, the full variable domain reads KAGVTQTPRYLIKTRGQQVTLSCSPISGHRSVSWYQQTPGQGLQFLFEYFSETQRNKGNFPGRFSGRQFSNSRSEMNVSTLELGDSALYLCASSPTTGGNTGELFFGEGSRLTVL.

The chain employs TRBV5-6 and TRBJ2-5; D remains ambiguous. The CDR3 runs 13 residues. Trimming stripped 6 bases from V and 7 bases from J, with 16 bases between. Germline V gene lookup returns CDR1 SGHDT and CDR2 YYEEEE. CDR3 region: CASNPRRLGTQYF. As DNA, the CDR3 is TGTGCCAGCAACCCGCGGCGGTTAGGGACCCAGTACTTC.